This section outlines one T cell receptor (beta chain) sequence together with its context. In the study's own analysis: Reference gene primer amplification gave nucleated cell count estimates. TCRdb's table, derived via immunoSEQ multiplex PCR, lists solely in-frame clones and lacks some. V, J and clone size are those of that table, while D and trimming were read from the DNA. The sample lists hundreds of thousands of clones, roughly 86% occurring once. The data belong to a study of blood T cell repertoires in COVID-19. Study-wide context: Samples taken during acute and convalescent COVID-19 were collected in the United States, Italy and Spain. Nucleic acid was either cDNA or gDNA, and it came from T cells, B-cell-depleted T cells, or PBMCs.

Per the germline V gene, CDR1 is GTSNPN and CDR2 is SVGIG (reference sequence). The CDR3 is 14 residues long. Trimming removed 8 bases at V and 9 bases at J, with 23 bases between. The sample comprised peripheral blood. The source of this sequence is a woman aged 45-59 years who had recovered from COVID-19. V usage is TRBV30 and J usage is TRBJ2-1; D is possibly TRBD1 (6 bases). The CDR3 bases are TGTGCCGCTCAACAGGGAGTGATCCAGGGTGAGCAGTTCTTC. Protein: CAAQQGVIQGEQFF. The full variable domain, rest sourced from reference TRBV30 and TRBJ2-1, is SQTIHQWPATLVQPVGSPLSLECTVEGTSNPNLYWYRQAAGRGLQLLFYSVGIGQISSEVPQNLSASRPQDRQFILSSKKLLLSDSGFYLCAAQQGVIQGEQFFGPGTRLTVL.